This entry is about one T cell receptor (beta chain). CDR1 SEHNR and CDR2 FQNEAQ come from the germline V gene (reference sequence). CDR3 length equals 14 residues. The ends were cut back, 3 bases at V and 3 bases at J, with 11 bases in the middle. These data come from a study of T cell responses to AZD1222 COVID-19 vaccine. Assay: immunoSEQ multiplex PCR; the TCRdb copy retains only in-frame clones and omits some. The table lists 90,000 to 150,000 clones, about 86% of them singletons, with around 10% in the top ten. J is TRBJ1-1 and V is TRBV7-9, with D maybe TRBD1 (5 bases). Here the sequenced sample was peripheral blood, taken on day 0 of AZD1222 vaccination. This receptor was taken from an adult in good health. CDR3: CASSFPGRDTEAFF. The CDR3 region has the DNA TGTGCCAGCAGCTTTCCGGGACGTGACACTGAAGCTTTCTTT.